This T cell receptor beta chain was recorded in a study of beta chain features in type 1 diabetes. The length of the CDR3 is 15 residues. Germline V gene data show CDR1 as SGHRS and CDR2 as YFSETQ. The ends were cut back, 4 bases at V and 1 base at J, with 11 bases in the middle. TCRB transcripts that were expressed got sequenced, as all of the isolated RNA had been reverse transcribed. Data came from immunoSEQ multiplex PCR; TCRdb stores just in-frame clones and leaves some out. The sample carries roughly 150,000 clones, roughly 10% recorded once. This clone has more than one count but fewer than ten.

This receptor was taken from a young man in good health. Material: central memory CD4+ T cells from blood. The chain employs TRBV5-1 and TRBJ2-2, with a weak D call TRBD1 (6 bases). The CDR3 bases are TGCGCCAGCAGCGCCCCGACAGGGAACACCGGGGAGCTGTTTTTT. The encoded protein is CASSAPTGNTGELFF. The entire variable domain, with the rest obtained from reference TRBV5-1 and TRBJ2-2, is as follows: KAGVTQTPRYLIKTRGQQVTLSCSPISGHRSVSWYQQTPGQGLQFLFEYFSETQRNKGNFPGRFSGRQFSNSRSEMNVSTLELGDSALYLCASSAPTGNTGELFFGEGSRLTVL.